This TCR beta chain comes out of a study of Graves' ophthalmopathy and Graves' hyperthyroidism. Whole-study context: Researchers obtained peripheral blood at initial diagnosis, before any treatment had begun.

This clonotype was observed at least ten times. Its target is not known. Amplification targeted the TCR beta CDR3 regions, with RNA transcripts as the source material. Second-round multiplex PCR came after a first-round RT-PCR that employed HTBI primers. TCRdb re-called the multiplex PCR reads with MiXCR, one entry per CDR3 protein. The data hold about 210,000 distinct CDR3 sequences, with under 30% observed a single time. The study, taken as a whole, reports: Most thyroid-expanded clonotypes exceeding 0.001 frequency were also found in blood. Ophthalmopathy progression predictions by the model showed approximately 75% specificity and about 70% sensitivity.

Isolation of PBMCs was performed using roughly 10 ml of fresh peripheral blood. Germline CDR1 reads MNHEY; CDR2 reads SVGAGI. CDR3 size: 16 residues. Unmatched junction bases numbered 7, after V lost 7 bases and J lost 0 bases. The source material was peripheral blood. This sequence joins TRBV6-5 and TRBJ2-2, with TRBD2 matching 8 bases. This clonotype was sampled from a man in his fifties with Graves' ophthalmopathy. CDR3 residues: CASTYGLAANTGELFF. DNA of the CDR3: TGTGCCAGCACCTACGGACTAGCAGCGAACACCGGGGAGCTGTTTTTT.